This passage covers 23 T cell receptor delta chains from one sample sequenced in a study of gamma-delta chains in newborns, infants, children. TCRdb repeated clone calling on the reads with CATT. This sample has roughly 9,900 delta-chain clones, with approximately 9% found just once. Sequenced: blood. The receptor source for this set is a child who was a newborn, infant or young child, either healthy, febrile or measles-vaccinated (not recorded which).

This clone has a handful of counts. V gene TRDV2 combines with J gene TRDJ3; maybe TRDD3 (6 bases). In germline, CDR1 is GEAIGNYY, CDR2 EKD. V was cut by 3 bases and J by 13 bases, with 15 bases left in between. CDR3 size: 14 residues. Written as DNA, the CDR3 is TGTGCCTGTGACGCTCTGGGGTCAACACGACAGATGTTTTTC. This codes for CACDALGSTRQMFF.

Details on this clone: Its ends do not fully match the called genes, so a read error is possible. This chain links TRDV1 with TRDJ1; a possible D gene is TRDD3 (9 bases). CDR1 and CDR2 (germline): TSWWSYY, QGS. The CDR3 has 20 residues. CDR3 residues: CALGEELPTIVLGDTDKLIF. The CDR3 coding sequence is TGTGCTCTTGGGGAAGAGCTTCCTACTATTGTACTGGGGGACACCGATAAGCTCATCTTT.

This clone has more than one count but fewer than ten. The CDR3 bases are TGTGCCTGTGACACTATTCCTACTGGGGGACTTCAAGACACCGATAAACTCATCTTT. Amino acid sequence: CACDTIPTGGLQDTDKLIF. The rearrangement uses TRDV2 and TRDJ1; 9 bases align to TRDD3. This CDR3 is built from 19 residues. The V gene's germline CDR1 is GEAIGNYY and CDR2 EKD. Trimming removed 1 base from V and 0 bases from J; junction bases left unmatched: 14.

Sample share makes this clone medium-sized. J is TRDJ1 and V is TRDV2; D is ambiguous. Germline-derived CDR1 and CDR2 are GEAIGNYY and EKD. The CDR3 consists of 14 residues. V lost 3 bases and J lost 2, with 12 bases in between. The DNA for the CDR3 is TGTGCCTGTGACCCCCTAGGCCTAACCGATAAACTCATCTTT. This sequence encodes CACDPLGLTDKLIF.

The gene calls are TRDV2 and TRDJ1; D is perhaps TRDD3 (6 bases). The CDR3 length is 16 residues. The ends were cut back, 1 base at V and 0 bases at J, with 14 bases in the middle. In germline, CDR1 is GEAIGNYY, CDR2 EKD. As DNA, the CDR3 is TGTGCCTGTGACACGGTGGGGGCTTCGTACACCGATAAACTCATCTTT. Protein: CACDTVGASYTDKLIF.

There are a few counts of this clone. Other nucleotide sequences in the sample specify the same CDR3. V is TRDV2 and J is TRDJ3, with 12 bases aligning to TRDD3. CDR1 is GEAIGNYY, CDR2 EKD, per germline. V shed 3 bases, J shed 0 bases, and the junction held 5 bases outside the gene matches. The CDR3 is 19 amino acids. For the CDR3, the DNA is TGTGCCTGTGACTTACTGGGGGATACTGGCTCCTGGGACACCCGACAGATGTTTTTC. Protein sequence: CACDLLGDTGSWDTRQMFF.

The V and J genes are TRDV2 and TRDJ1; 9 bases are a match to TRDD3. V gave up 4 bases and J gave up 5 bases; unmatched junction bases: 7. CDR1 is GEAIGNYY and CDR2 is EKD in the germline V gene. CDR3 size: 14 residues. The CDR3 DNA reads TGTGCCTGTGAAGGTCTGCTGGGGGATGATAAACTCATCTTT. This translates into CACEGLLGDDKLIF.

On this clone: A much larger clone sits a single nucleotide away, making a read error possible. The CDR3: CACDTVLGDTGTDKLIF. As DNA, the CDR3 is TGTGCCTGTGACACCGTACTGGGGGATACGGGCACCGATAAACTCATCTTT. The genes are TRDV2 and TRDJ1; 13 nucleotides agree with TRDD3. Unmatched junction bases numbered 4, after V lost 0 bases and J lost 1 base. The CDR3 has 17 amino acids. Per the germline V gene, CDR1 is GEAIGNYY and CDR2 is EKD.

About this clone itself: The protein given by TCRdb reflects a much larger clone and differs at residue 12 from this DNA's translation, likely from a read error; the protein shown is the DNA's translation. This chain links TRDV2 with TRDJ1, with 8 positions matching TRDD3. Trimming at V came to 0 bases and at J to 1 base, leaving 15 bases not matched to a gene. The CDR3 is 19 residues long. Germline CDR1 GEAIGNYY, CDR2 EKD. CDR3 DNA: TGTGCCTGTGACACCCTTTCACCCTCTGGGGGACACCGCACCGATAAACTCATCTTT. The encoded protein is CACDTLSPSGGHRTDKLIF.

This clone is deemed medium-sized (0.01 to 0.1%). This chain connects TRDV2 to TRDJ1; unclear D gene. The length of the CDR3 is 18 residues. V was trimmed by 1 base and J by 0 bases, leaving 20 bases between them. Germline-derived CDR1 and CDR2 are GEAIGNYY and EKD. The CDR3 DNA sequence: TGTGCCTGTGACACGCTCAGGAGTCTAGAGGCGTACACCGATAAACTCATCTTT. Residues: CACDTLRSLEAYTDKLIF.

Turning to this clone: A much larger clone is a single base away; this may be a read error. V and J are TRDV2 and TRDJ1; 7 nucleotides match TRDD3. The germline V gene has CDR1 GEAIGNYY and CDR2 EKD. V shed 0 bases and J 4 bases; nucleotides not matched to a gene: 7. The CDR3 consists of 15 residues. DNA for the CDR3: TGTGCCTGTGACACCGTGGGGATAGGGGTCGATAAACTCATCTTT. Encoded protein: CACDTVGIGVDKLIF.

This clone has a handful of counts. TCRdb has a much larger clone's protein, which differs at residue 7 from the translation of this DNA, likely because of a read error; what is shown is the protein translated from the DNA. CDR3 DNA sequence: TGTGCCTGTGACAAACTGGAGGATACCCCAAAACTCATCTTT. Translated: CACDKLEDTPKLIF. The chain links TRDV2 to TRDJ1; D is possibly TRDD3 (6 bases). V shed 2 bases and J shed 8 bases, with 17 bases lying between them. Germline CDR1 GEAIGNYY, CDR2 EKD. The length of the CDR3 is 14 residues.

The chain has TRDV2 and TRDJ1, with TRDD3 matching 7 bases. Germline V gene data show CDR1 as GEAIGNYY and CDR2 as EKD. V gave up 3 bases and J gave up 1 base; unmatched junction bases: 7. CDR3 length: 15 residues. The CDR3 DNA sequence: TGTGCCTGTGACGGGCTGGGGGTAAGCACCGATAAACTCATCTTT. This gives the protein CACDGLGVSTDKLIF.

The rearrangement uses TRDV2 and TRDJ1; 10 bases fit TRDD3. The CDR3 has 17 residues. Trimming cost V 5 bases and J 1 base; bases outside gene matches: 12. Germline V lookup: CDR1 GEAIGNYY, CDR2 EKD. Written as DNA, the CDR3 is TGTGCCTGTGTCCCACTGGGGGATGGGGACATCACCGATAAACTCATCTTT. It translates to CACVPLGDGDITDKLIF.

CDR3 DNA: TGTGCCTGTGACTACTGGGGGATGAGCTCCTGGGACACCCGACAGATGTTTTTC. Its translation is CACDYWGMSSWDTRQMFF. The V and J genes are TRDV2 and TRDJ3; 10 bases match TRDD3. Germline V gives CDR1 GEAIGNYY, CDR2 EKD. The V segment lost 3 bases and the J segment 0 bases; nucleotides outside the gene matches: 4. The CDR3 runs to 18 residues.

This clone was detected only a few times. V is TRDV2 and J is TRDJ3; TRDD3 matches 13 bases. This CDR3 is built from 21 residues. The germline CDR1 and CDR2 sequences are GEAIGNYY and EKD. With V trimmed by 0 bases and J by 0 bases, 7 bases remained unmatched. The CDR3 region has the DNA TGTGCCTGTGACACCGTACTGGGGGATACGCAACGCTCCTGGGACACCCGACAGATGTTTTTC. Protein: CACDTVLGDTQRSWDTRQMFF.

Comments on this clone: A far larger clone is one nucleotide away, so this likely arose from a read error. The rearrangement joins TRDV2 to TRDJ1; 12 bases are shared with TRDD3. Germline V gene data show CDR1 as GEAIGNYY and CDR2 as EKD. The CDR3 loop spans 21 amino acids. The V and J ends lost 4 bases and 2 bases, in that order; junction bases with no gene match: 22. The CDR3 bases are TGTGCCTGTGATGGAGTTACTGGGGGATACCAGGTGGATGGTCGTACCGATAAACTCATCTTT. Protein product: CACDGVTGGYQVDGRTDKLIF.

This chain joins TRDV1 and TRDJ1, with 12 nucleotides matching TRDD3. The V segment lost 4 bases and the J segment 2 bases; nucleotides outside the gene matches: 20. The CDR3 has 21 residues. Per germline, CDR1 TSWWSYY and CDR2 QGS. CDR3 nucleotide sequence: TGTGCTCTTGGGGCCATCCTTCCTACGTACTGGGGGATACCTAGGACCGATAAACTCATCTTT. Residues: CALGAILPTYWGIPRTDKLIF.

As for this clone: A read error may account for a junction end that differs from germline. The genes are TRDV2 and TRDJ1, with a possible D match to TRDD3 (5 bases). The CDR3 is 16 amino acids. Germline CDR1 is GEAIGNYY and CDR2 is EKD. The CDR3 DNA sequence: TGTGCCTGTGACCGGTTGGGGACACCGGGGACCGGTAAACTCATCTTT. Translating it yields CACDRLGTPGTGKLIF.

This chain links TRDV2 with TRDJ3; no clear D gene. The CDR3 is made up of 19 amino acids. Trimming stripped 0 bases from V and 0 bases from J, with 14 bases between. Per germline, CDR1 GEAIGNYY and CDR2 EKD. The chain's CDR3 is CACDTAGAPSSWDTRQMFF. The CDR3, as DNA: TGTGCCTGTGACACCGCAGGGGCCCCTAGCTCCTGGGACACCCGACAGATGTTTTTC.

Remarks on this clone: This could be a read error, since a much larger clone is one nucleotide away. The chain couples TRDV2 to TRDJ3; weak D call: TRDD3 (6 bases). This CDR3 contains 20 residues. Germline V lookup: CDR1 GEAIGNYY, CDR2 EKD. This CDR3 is CARDTVRSDTPAWDTRQMFF. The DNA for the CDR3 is TGTGCCCGTGACACCGTACGGTCTGATACGCCGGCCTGGGACACCCGACAGATGTTTTTC.

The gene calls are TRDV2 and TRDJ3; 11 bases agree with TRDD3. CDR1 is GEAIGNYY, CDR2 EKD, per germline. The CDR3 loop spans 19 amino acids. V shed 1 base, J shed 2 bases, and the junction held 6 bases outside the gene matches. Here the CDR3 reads CACDTSGGYQPWDTRQMFF. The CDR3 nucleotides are TGTGCCTGTGACACGTCTGGGGGATACCAGCCCTGGGACACCCGACAGATGTTTTTC.

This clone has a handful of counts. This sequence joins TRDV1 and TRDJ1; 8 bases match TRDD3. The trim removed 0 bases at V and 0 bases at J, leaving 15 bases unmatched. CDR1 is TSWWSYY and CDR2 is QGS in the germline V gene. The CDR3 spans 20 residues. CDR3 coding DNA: TGTGCTCTTGGGGAACTAGGCTATCTGGGGGACGCTTCCTACACCGATAAACTCATCTTT. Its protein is CALGELGYLGDASYTDKLIF.